The 18 T cell receptor beta chains presented below share a single source sample, sequenced in a study of T cell repertoires in cytomegalovirus infection. TCRdb re-analysed the reads in MiXCR, keeping a single row per CDR3 protein. This sample carries roughly 990,000 distinct CDR3 sequences, more than 25% of them seen once, and the ten largest clones take over 12%. These receptors have no known antigen. Source: cultured CD8+ T cells from PBMCs, taken from culture after CMV antigen stimulation. The receptors here all came from a human donor in good health (CMV status not recorded). Some clones in this sample may be carry-over from other donors' samples.

There are a few counts of this clonotype. The chain has TRBV2 and TRBJ2-1; tentative D call: TRBD2 (6 bases). Looked up from germline, CDR1 is SNHLY and CDR2 is FYNNEI. The V gene lost 10 bases and the J gene lost 8 bases, with 15 bases spanning the gap. CDR3 size: 12 residues. The CDR3 coding sequence is TGTGCCACACCGGAGGGTAAGGATGAGCAGTTCTTC. Its translation: CATPEGKDEQFF.

V is TRBV11-2 and J is TRBJ1-5; D uncertain. The CDR3 is made up of 15 amino acids. Germline CDR1 is SGHAT and CDR2 is FQNNGV. Trimming pared 0 bases from V and 1 base from J, leaving 7 bases between. In DNA form, the CDR3 reads TGTGCCAGCAGCTTAGATTGGGTGAGCAATCAGCCCCAGCATTTT. The encoded protein is CASSLDWVSNQPQHF.

The chain carries TRBV4-1 and TRBJ2-7; D possibly corresponds to TRBD2 (5 bases). Germline CDR1 and CDR2: MGHRA and YSYEKL. CDR3 length: 16 amino acids. Trimming removed 5 bases from V and 0 bases from J, with 17 bases in between. Here the CDR3 reads CASSFAAGVSSYEQYF. In DNA form, the CDR3 reads TGCGCCAGCAGCTTTGCTGCCGGGGTGAGCTCCTACGAGCAGTACTTC.

This clonotype was observed a few times. This rearrangement joins TRBV4-1 to TRBJ2-3; weak D call: TRBD2 (6 bases). V gave up 2 bases and J gave up 1 base, with 13 bases separating them. The V gene's germline CDR1 is MGHRA and CDR2 YSYEKL. This CDR3 is 16 amino acids long. The CDR3 DNA reads as TGCGCCAGCAGCCAAATCGGGGGTTTGGGCACAGATACGCAGTATTTT. Amino acid sequence: CASSQIGGLGTDTQYF.

This clonotype was counted a few times. V usage is TRBV9 and J usage is TRBJ1-1; D is perhaps TRBD1 (5 bases). Trimming removed 3 bases from V and 3 bases from J, with 12 bases in between. This CDR3 is 14 amino acids long. Germline V CDR1 and CDR2: SGDLS, YYNGEE. The CDR3 DNA reads TGTGCCAGCAGCGCGGACGGAGGGGACACTGAAGCTTTCTTT. As protein: CASSADGGDTEAFF.

This clonotype was seen more than once but under ten times. This chain connects TRBV28 to TRBJ2-1; TRBD2 matches at 10 bases. Germline V gene data show CDR1 as MDHEN and CDR2 as SYDVKM. V was clipped by 7 bases and J by 3 bases; unmatched bases: 3. The CDR3 runs 14 residues. The CDR3: CASTVAGGYNEQFF. The CDR3 DNA reads as TGTGCCAGCACCGTAGCGGGGGGCTACAATGAGCAGTTCTTC.

This rearrangement joins TRBV7-2 to TRBJ2-5; 7 bases are a match to TRBD2. The germline V gene has CDR1 SGHTA and CDR2 FQGNSA. The CDR3 contains 16 residues. After removal of 2 bases from V and 5 bases from J, the junction contained 11 bases not matched to a gene. This CDR3 is CASSLRLVGREETQYF. CDR3 in DNA: TGTGCCAGCAGCTTAAGACTAGTGGGGCGGGAGGAGACCCAGTACTTC.

This rearrangement joins TRBV7-6 to TRBJ1-1; D not certain. Germline CDR1 is SGHVS and CDR2 is FNYEAQ. The V end lost 1 base, the J end lost 0 bases, and 9 bases lay between the germline ends. The CDR3 covers 15 residues. The CDR3 protein is CASSLGSGLNTEAFF. The CDR3 DNA sequence: TGTGCCAGCAGCTTAGGTAGTGGATTGAACACTGAAGCTTTCTTT. The full variable domain, its missing parts supplied by reference TRBV7-6 and TRBJ1-1, is GAGVSQSPRYKVTKRGQDVALRCDPISGHVSLYWYRQALGQGPEFLTYFNYEAQQDKSGLPNDRFSAERPEGSISTLTIQRTEQRDSAMYRCASSLGSGLNTEAFFGQGTRLTVV.

V gene TRBV27 combines with J gene TRBJ2-7, with 11 positions matching TRBD1. V gave up 6 bases and J gave up 0 bases; unmatched junction bases: 1. Looked up from germline, CDR1 is MNHEY and CDR2 is SMNVEV (reference sequence). There are 14 residues in the CDR3. CDR3: CASRGQGGSYEQYV. The DNA of the CDR3 is TGTGCCAGCAGGGGACAGGGGGGCTCCTACGAGCAGTACGTC.

This chain connects TRBV4-1 to TRBJ2-7, with TRBD2 identical over 12 bases. Germline V CDR1 and CDR2: MGHRA, YSYEKL. The ends lost 2 bases at V and 5 bases at J; junction bases unmatched: 4. CDR3 length: 15 amino acids. CDR3 bases: TGCGCCAGCAGCCAATCTAGCGGGGGGGCAGACGAGCAGTACTTC. This encodes CASSQSSGGADEQYF.

V gene TRBV6-6 combines with J gene TRBJ2-4; TRBD1 might be the D (5 bases). The CDR3 is 17 amino acids. V gave up 2 bases and J gave up 1 base, with 15 bases separating them. CDR1 is MNHNY and CDR2 is SVGAGI in the germline V gene (reference sequence). Here the CDR3 reads CASSYLRGPQAKNIQYF. CDR3 nucleotides: TGTGCCAGCAGTTACCTTAGGGGTCCCCAGGCCAAAAACATTCAGTACTTC.

V is TRBV6-2 or TRBV6-3 and J is TRBJ2-2, with TRBD2 matching over 9 bases. The CDR3 sequence is 17 residues long. CDR1 is MNHEY, CDR2 SVGEGT, per germline. The V and J ends lost 2 bases and 4 bases, in that order; junction bases with no gene match: 8. The CDR3 loop reads CASSYPGLARGTGELFF. CDR3 DNA sequence: TGTGCCAGCAGTTACCCGGGACTAGCTCGCGGCACCGGGGAGCTGTTTTTT.

This clonotype was detected ten times or more. The J gene is TRBJ2-3, the V gene TRBV7-2; unclear D gene. Germline V gene sequence: CDR1 SGHTA, CDR2 FQGNSA. Trimming removed 5 bases at V and 4 bases at J, with 7 bases between. CDR3 length: 12 amino acids. CDR3: CASSPDADTQYF. The CDR3 nucleotides are TGTGCCAGCAGCCCCGACGCAGATACGCAGTATTTT.

V usage is TRBV29-1 and J usage is TRBJ1-2; D gene uncertain. Trimming stripped 4 bases from V and 5 bases from J, with 14 bases between. Germline-derived CDR1 and CDR2 are SQVTM and ANQGSEA. The CDR3 contains 13 residues. The CDR3 region has the DNA TGCAGCGTTGGTTACGGAGACGCATATGGCTACACCTTC. It codes for CSVGYGDAYGYTF.

V and J are TRBV5-6 and TRBJ1-2; D uncertain. V was clipped by 2 bases and J by 14 bases, with 13 bases between them. CDR3 length: 11 residues. The germline gives CDR1 SGHDT, CDR2 YYEEEE. DNA of the CDR3: TGTGCCAGCAGCTTTGGAGGTTTAGGGACCTTC. This gives the protein CASSFGGLGTF.

About this clonotype itself: This may be a read error: a much more frequent sequence differs by one nucleotide. The chain has TRBV7-9 and TRBJ1-2; D uncertain. Per the germline V gene, CDR1 is SEHNR and CDR2 is FQNEAQ (reference sequence). With 0 bases removed from V and 3 bases from J, the gap between germline ends came to 14 bases. The CDR3 loop spans 16 amino acids. The CDR3 spells CASSLAPNPLDYGYTF. In nucleotides, the CDR3 is TGTGCCAGCAGCTTAGCGCCGAATCCTTTGGACTATGGCTACACCTTC.

This clonotype was seen repeatedly, ten times or more. The V and J genes are TRBV24-1 and TRBJ2-2, with 8 bases lining up with TRBD1. The germline V gene encodes CDR1 KGHDR and CDR2 SFDVKD. This CDR3 is built from 16 residues. V shed 4 bases, J shed 7 bases, and the junction held 10 bases outside the gene matches. CDR3 in amino acids: CATSDLGQESNGELFF. The CDR3 bases are TGTGCCACCAGTGACTTGGGACAGGAGTCGAACGGGGAGCTGTTTTTT.

This clonotype was seen only a few times. The chain couples TRBV7-2 to TRBJ2-7, with D possibly being TRBD1 (5 bases). The germline gives CDR1 SGHTA, CDR2 FQGNSA. The CDR3 spans 14 residues. V lost 1 base, J lost 3 bases, and 10 bases lay in between. The CDR3 here is CASSLEGYYYEQYF. The CDR3 nucleotides read TGTGCCAGCAGCTTAGAGGGGTACTACTACGAGCAGTACTTC.